The TCR beta chain described here comes from a study of Ad26.COV2.S vaccination and SARS-CoV-2 variants. Study details: Once, or twice with 56 days between doses, Ad26.COV2.S was given intramuscularly.

Treatment noted: some 19 received Ad26.COV2.S at low or high dose, single or two shots; 5 received placebo; per-sample allocation not given. Specimen acquisition occurred on day 63 following the initial vaccine or placebo injection. Trimming took 1 base from V and 5 from J; bases not matched to a gene: 2. CDR3 length: 13 amino acids. Per the germline V gene, CDR1 is GTSNPN and CDR2 is SVGIG (reference sequence). Method: immunoSEQ multiplex PCR; TCRdb's copy keeps in-frame clones and lacks some. The sample records 250,000 to 300,000 clones, more than 70% being singletons. V usage is TRBV30 and J usage is TRBJ2-1, with TRBD2 matching over 7 bases. Source: peripheral blood, taken in a trial of Ad26.COV2.S vaccine versus placebo. This clonotype originated in a person aged 18-60 years who received the Ad26.COV2.S COVID-19 vaccine or a placebo. The CDR3 DNA follows: TGTGCCTGGAGTGGGCTAGCGGACAATGAGCAGTTCTTC. Translating it yields CAWSGLADNEQFF.